This T cell receptor (beta chain) comes out of a study of CD4 T cells in relation to SARS-CoV-2 and coronaviruses. Whole-study context: TCR beta CDR3s were sequenced after roughly 10-day antigen culture of PBMCs. Controls used an HIV-1 Nef peptide pool or no peptide.

The assay was immunoSEQ multiplex PCR, and TCRdb's table has in-frame clones only and misses some. The data show 9,000 to 15,000 clones, roughly 80% seen once. CD4+ T cells from unexposed donors were obtained before the COVID-19 pandemic (2011-2018). CD4+ T cells were isolated from the cells after more than 8 days of culture. Some 1.9 million PBMCs per well were cultured with 9 to 10 IU/ml IL-2. Germline lookup yields CDR1 SGDLS and CDR2 YYNGEE. The CDR3 covers 16 residues. With 1 base clipped from V and 6 bases from J, the junction kept 7 bases outside the gene matches. About this clone: Its antigen is as yet unknown.

Study-level results: This crossreactivity analysis covered spike protein alone, no other viral proteins.

The specimen sequenced was CD4+ T cells from PBMCs, cultured in vitro. The TCR was taken from a human donor in good health. The chain employs TRBV9 and TRBJ2-3; TRBD1 agrees at 11 bases. DNA of the CDR3: TGTGCCAGCAGCGTAACTCCCGGGACAGGGGGGGATACGCAGTATTTT. This codes for CASSVTPGTGGDTQYF.